This T cell receptor (beta chain) was obtained from a study of shared clonotypes between healthy human individuals. On the study more broadly: Researchers assigned three CD4 naive, three CD4 memory, two CD8 naive and one CD8 memory plate to each donor.

Measured with immunoSEQ multiplex PCR; TCRdb has only the in-frame clones, and not every one. The data hold about 1 million clones, with around 82% observed a single time. CDR1 and CDR2 (germline): MNHNS, SASEGT. The CDR3 totals 11 residues. V was clipped by 3 bases and J by 9 bases, with 8 bases between them. Sample: memory CD4+ T cells from PBMCs. Subset defined: CD45RA-negative fraction. The clonotype was recovered from a man aged 18 to 30 in good health. Some clones in this sample may be carry-over from other donors' samples. The genes are TRBV6-1 and TRBJ1-1; the D is unclear. The CDR3 region has the DNA TGTGCCAGCAGTGACCGGGGTAAAGCTTTCTTT. As protein: CASSDRGKAFF.